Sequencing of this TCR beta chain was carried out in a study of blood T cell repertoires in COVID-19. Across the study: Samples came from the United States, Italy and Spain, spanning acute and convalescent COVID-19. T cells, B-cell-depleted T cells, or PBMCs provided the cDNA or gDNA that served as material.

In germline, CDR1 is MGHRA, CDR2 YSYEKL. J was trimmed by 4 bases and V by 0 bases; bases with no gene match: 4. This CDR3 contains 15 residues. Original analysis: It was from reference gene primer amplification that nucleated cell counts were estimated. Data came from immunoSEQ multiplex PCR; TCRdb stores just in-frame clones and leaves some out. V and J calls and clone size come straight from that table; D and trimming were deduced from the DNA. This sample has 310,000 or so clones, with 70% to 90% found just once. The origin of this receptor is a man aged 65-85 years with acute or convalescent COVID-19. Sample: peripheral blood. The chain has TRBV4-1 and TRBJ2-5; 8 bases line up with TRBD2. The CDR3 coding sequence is TGCGCCAGCAGCCAAGAAGGGCGGGGGGCAGAGACCCAGTACTTC. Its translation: CASSQEGRGAETQYF.